The 17 T cell receptor beta chains listed next were all sequenced from one sample in a study of neurological immune-mediated disorders. A single record per CDR3 protein comes from TCRdb applying MiXCR to the 5' RACE reads. The sample records about 82,000 distinct CDR3 sequences, roughly 2.6% being singletons. Sequencing was carried out using PBMCs. These receptors came from a woman aged 25 to 39 with multiple sclerosis.

This clonotype was picked up many times. The rearrangement uses TRBV5-1 and TRBJ2-1; possibly TRBD2 for D (5 bases). Trimming removed 4 bases at V and 3 bases at J, with 17 bases between. Germline values: CDR1 SGHRS, CDR2 YFSETQ. The CDR3 is 16 amino acids. The DNA for the CDR3 is TGCGCCAGCAGCCTTAGGACTTTACAATTCTACAATGAGCAGTTCTTC. Its protein is CASSLRTLQFYNEQFF.

This clonotype appeared many times. The chain employs TRBV6-5 and TRBJ1-1; no firm D call. Trimming removed 6 bases from V and 3 bases from J, with 11 bases in between. In germline, CDR1 is MNHEY, CDR2 SVGAGI. This CDR3 comprises 13 residues. For the CDR3, the DNA is TGTGCCAGCAGGCAAACCTGGGACACTGAAGCTTTCTTT. It is translated as CASRQTWDTEAFF.

This clonotype was seen at least ten times. The chain carries TRBV19 and TRBJ1-2; possibly TRBD1 for D (5 bases). The germline CDR1 and CDR2 sequences are LNHDA and SQIVND (reference sequence). The CDR3 spans 10 residues. The V gene lost 8 bases and the J gene lost 8 bases, with 9 bases spanning the gap. The CDR3 sequence: CASGGGGYTF. The CDR3, as DNA: TGTGCCAGTGGGGGAGGAGGCTACACCTTC.

This clonotype was seen at least ten times. This chain connects TRBV29-1 to TRBJ2-7; maybe TRBD1 (6 bases). The CDR3 covers 13 residues. CDR1 is SQVTM and CDR2 is ANQGSEA in the germline V gene. Deletions cut 6 bases from V and 4 bases from J, with 16 bases between. The CDR3 spells CSVGTGTQYEQYF. The CDR3 DNA sequence: TGCAGCGTCGGTACCGGGACACAATACGAGCAGTACTTC.

This clonotype was counted at least ten times. J is TRBJ1-2 and V is TRBV20-1; 8 bases are a match to TRBD1. Losses at the gene ends were 3 bases for V and 5 bases for J; bases not matched to a gene: 5. The CDR3 is made up of 13 amino acids. The germline CDR1 and CDR2 sequences are DFQATT and SNEGSKA (reference sequence). The DNA for the CDR3 is TGCAGTGCTAGCACGACAGGGGATTATGGCTACACCTTC. Amino acids: CSASTTGDYGYTF.

This clonotype was picked up many times. The CDR3 is CASSSLLAGVYEQYF. CDR3 coding DNA: TGTGCCAGCAGCTCCCTACTAGCGGGAGTCTACGAGCAGTACTTC. The chain joins TRBV7-9 to TRBJ2-7; 11 bases align to TRBD2. Germline values: CDR1 SEHNR, CDR2 FQNEAQ (reference sequence). Unmatched junction bases numbered 5, after V lost 4 bases and J lost 3 bases. This CDR3 spans 15 amino acids.

This clonotype was observed at least ten times. V and J are TRBV7-2 and TRBJ1-1; no clear D gene. Germline assignment: CDR1 SGHTA and CDR2 FQGNSA. V was shortened by 3 bases and J by 2 bases, with 10 bases between the two germline ends. The CDR3 is 14 residues long. This CDR3 reads CASSFFGLNTEAFF. Written as DNA, the CDR3 is TGTGCCAGCAGCTTTTTCGGCCTAAACACTGAAGCTTTCTTT.

This clonotype was observed many times. The rearrangement joins TRBV24-1 to TRBJ2-2, with D tentatively TRBD1 (6 bases). The germline V gene has CDR1 KGHDR and CDR2 SFDVKD. V shed 3 bases and J shed 7 bases, with 17 bases lying between them. The CDR3 consists of 16 residues. CDR3 loop: CATSDGGRGRDGELFF. The CDR3 DNA reads TGTGCCACCAGTGATGGGGGCAGGGGCAGAGACGGGGAGCTGTTTTTT.

This clonotype came up many times. The CDR3 nucleotides read TGTGCCAGCAGTTATAGTTCGGCCCGGGAGCTGTTTTTT. It encodes CASSYSSARELFF. V usage is TRBV6-2 or TRBV6-3 and J usage is TRBJ2-2, with unresolved D. The CDR3 consists of 13 residues. The germline CDR1 and CDR2 sequences are MNHEY and SVGEGT. The V gene lost 3 bases and the J gene lost 9 bases, with 11 bases spanning the gap.

This clonotype was counted many times. CDR3 loop: CASSRLGGTGELFF. The CDR3 region has the DNA TGCGCCAGCAGCCGCCTGGGGGGGACCGGGGAGCTGTTTTTT. V gene TRBV5-1 combines with J gene TRBJ2-2; TRBD2 agrees at 7 bases. With V trimmed by 4 bases and J by 5 bases, 5 bases remained unmatched. The CDR3 is made up of 14 amino acids. The germline gives CDR1 SGHRS, CDR2 YFSETQ.

This clonotype was seen many times. The chain links TRBV20-1 to TRBJ2-5, with D uncertain. Germline values: CDR1 DFQATT, CDR2 SNEGSKA (reference sequence). Deletions cut 3 bases from V and 2 bases from J, with 13 bases between. The CDR3 contains 14 residues. DNA of the CDR3: TGCAGTGCTAGTTTATTAGGGTTTCAAGAGACCCAGTACTTC. Its translation: CSASLLGFQETQYF.

This clonotype was counted ten times or more. This rearrangement joins TRBV29-1 to TRBJ2-1, with TRBD2 matching 10 bases. CDR3 length: 13 amino acids. Trimming took 7 bases from V and 4 from J; bases not matched to a gene: 4. Germline-derived CDR1 and CDR2 are SQVTM and ANQGSEA. DNA for the CDR3: TGCAGCGGCGGGACTAGCGAGTACAATGAGCAGTTCTTC. This translates into CSGGTSEYNEQFF.

The chain combines TRBV28 with TRBJ2-7, with 7 bases that match TRBD2. The J segment lost 5 bases and the V segment lost 2 bases, leaving 6 bases of the junction unmatched. The V gene's germline CDR1 is MDHEN and CDR2 SYDVKM. This CDR3 has 14 amino acids. CDR3 in DNA: TGTGCCAGCAGTTTAGCGGGGGTAGATCACGAGCAGTACTTC. Protein product: CASSLAGVDHEQYF.

The sample holds many counts of this clonotype. V gene TRBV12-3 or TRBV12-4 combines with J gene TRBJ2-2, with 10 nucleotides matching TRBD2. The CDR3 is made up of 19 amino acids. With 3 bases clipped from V and 3 bases from J, the junction kept 13 bases outside the gene matches. CDR3 nucleotide sequence: TGTGCCAGCAGTTTCCTGACTTTGAGCGGGAGGGCCGACACCGGGGAGCTGTTTTTT. This codes for CASSFLTLSGRADTGELFF.

In this sample, this clonotype turned up many times. The chain recombines TRBV7-2 with TRBJ2-7; D is unclear. The CDR3 is made up of 14 amino acids. Trimming stripped 3 bases from V and 0 bases from J, with 9 bases between. The germline V gene encodes CDR1 SGHTA and CDR2 FQGNSA. The CDR3 spells CASSFQYDSYEQYF. The CDR3 DNA sequence: TGTGCCAGCAGCTTCCAGTACGACTCCTACGAGCAGTACTTC.

The sample holds many counts of this clonotype. V and J are TRBV7-8 and TRBJ2-1; D gene uncertain. The ends were cut back, 5 bases at V and 0 bases at J, with 17 bases in the middle. From germline, CDR1 is SGHVS and CDR2 FQNEAQ. This CDR3 spans 17 amino acids. The CDR3 reads CASSPRPPISSYNEQFF. CDR3 bases: TGTGCCAGCAGCCCAAGGCCACCGATTAGCTCCTACAATGAGCAGTTCTTC.

This clonotype showed up many times. The chain links TRBV9 to TRBJ2-4; tentatively, D is TRBD2 (6 bases). CDR1 and CDR2 (germline): SGDLS, YYNGEE. The CDR3 is made up of 15 amino acids. V lost 3 bases, J lost 8 bases, and 18 bases lay in between. This CDR3 reads CASSAGGDASYIQYF. The CDR3 DNA reads TGTGCCAGCAGCGCGGGCGGGGACGCTTCGTACATTCAGTACTTC.